This entry is about one T cell receptor (beta chain). The antigen is undetermined. This sample is drawn from a study of cytomegalovirus exposure and HLA in healthy donors. This CDR3 has 17 residues. V lost 0 bases, J lost 2 bases, and 7 bases stayed unmatched. Germline CDR1 reads SGHRS; CDR2 reads YFSETQ. Study conclusions and caveats: Most TCR sequences showed up rarely, but some public TCRs showed up in many donors. A list of approximately 160 TCR beta chains associated with cytomegalovirus was given. Through in vitro validation, a few CMV-associated chains were shown to be specific for CMV antigens.

The method was immunoSEQ multiplex PCR; TCRdb's version includes in-frame clones alone and lacks a portion of them. The sample carries about 150,000 clones, roughly nine tenths recorded once. The clonotype originates from a woman aged 18-35 years in good health and CMV-seropositive. Material for sequencing was PBMCs. This rearrangement joins TRBV5-1 to TRBJ2-3; TRBD2 matches 9 bases. The CDR3 bases are TGCGCCAGCAGCTTGGAAGGTCTAGCGGGGTACACAGATACGCAGTATTTT. Its protein is CASSLEGLAGYTDTQYF.